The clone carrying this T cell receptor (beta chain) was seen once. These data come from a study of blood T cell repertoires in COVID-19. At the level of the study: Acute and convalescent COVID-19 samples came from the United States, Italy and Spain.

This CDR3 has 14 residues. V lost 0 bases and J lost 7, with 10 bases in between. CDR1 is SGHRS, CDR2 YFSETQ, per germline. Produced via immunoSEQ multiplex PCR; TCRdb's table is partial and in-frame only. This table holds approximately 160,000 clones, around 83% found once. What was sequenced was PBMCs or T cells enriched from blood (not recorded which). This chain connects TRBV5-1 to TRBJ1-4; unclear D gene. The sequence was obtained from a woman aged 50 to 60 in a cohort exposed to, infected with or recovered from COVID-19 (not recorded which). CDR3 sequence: CASSLEINSEKLFF. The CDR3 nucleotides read TGCGCCAGCAGCTTGGAAATTAATTCTGAAAAACTGTTTTTT.